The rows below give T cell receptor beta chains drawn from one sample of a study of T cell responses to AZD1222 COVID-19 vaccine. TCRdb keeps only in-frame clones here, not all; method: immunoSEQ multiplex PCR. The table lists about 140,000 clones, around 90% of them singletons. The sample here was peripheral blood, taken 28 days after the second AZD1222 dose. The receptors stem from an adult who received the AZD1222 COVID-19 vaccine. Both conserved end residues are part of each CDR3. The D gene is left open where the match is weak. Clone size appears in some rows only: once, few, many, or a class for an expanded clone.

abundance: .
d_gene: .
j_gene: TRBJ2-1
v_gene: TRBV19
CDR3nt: TGTGCCAGTAGTATCGGTAGAACGGGGAGCAATGAGCAGTTCTTC
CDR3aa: CASSIGRTGSNEQFF

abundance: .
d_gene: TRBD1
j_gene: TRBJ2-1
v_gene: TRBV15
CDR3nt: TGTGCCACCAGCAGAGGGGGGCAGGGGGTGGATGAGCAGTTCTTC
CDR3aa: CATSRGGQGVDEQFF

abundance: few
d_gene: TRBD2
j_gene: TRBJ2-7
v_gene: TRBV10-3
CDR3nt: TGTGCCATCGGGACTAGGGAGTCCTACGAGCAGTACTTC
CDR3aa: CAIGTRESYEQYF

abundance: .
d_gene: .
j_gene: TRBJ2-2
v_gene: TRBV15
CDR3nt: TGTGCCACCAGCAAGGGACGGGGCCCGAACACCGGGGAGCTGTTTTTT
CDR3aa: CATSKGRGPNTGELFF

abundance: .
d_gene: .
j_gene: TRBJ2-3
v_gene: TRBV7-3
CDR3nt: TGTGCCAGCAGCTTAGTTTTGGGGGCAGATACGCAGTATTTT
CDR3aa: CASSLVLGADTQYF

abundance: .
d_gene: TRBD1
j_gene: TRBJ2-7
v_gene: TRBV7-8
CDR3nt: TGTGCCAGCAGCACAGGGGTCCCCACCTACGAGCAGTACTTC
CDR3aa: CASSTGVPTYEQYF

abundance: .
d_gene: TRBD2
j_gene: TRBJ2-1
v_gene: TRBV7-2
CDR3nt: TGTGCCAGCAGCTTATTAAGGTTAGCGGGAGGGTTGAGGAATGAGCAGTTCTTC
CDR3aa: CASSLLRLAGGLRNEQFF

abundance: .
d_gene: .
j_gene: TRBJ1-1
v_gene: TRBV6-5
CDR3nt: TGTGCCAGCAGTTACACCCCCATACACACTGAAGCTTTCTTT
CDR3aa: CASSYTPIHTEAFF

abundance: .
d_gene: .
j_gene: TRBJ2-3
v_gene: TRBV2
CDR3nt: TGTGCCAGCAGTGCTCGGTTAGGAGATACGCAGTATTTT
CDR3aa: CASSARLGDTQYF

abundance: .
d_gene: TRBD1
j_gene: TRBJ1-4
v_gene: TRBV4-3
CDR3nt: TGCGCCAGCAGCCAAGTAGTCGGGACAGGGCCCAAAAAACTGTTTTTT
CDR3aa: CASSQVVGTGPKKLFF

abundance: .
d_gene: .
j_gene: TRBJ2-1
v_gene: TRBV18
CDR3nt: TGTGCCAGCTCACCAACTGGACAGTACAATGAGCAGTTCTTC
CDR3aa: CASSPTGQYNEQFF

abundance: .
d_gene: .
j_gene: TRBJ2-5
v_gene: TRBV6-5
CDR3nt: TGTGCCAGCAGTTACGACGGGGATCAAGAGACCCAGTACTTC
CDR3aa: CASSYDGDQETQYF

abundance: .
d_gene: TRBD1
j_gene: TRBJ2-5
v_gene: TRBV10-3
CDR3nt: TGTGCCATCAGTCCGGGACAGGGGGATCTTGAGACCCAGTACTTC
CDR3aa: CAISPGQGDLETQYF

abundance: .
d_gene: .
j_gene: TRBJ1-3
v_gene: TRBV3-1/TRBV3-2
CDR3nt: TGTGCCAGCAGCCAAGGGACCCGCTCTGGAAACACCATATATTTT
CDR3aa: CASSQGTRSGNTIYF

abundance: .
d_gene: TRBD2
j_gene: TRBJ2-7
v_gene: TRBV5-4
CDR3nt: TGTGCCAGCAGCTTGGTAGCGGGGGCGCTTTACGAGCAGTACTTC
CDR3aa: CASSLVAGALYEQYF